The rows below give T cell receptor beta chains drawn from one sample of a study of blood T cell repertoires in COVID-19. Only in-frame clones appear in the TCRdb table, and some are missing; sequencing was by immunoSEQ multiplex PCR. The table shows about 96,000 clones, with less than 85% occurring only once. Sequencing input: peripheral blood. These receptors were collected from a woman in her sixties or seventies with acute or convalescent COVID-19. Each CDR3 is given with its conserved first and last residue. D genes are given only for firm matches. Size is omitted from some rows. Given values are once, few, many or a class for expanded clones.

v_gene: TRBV6-5; d_gene: NA; j_gene: TRBJ2-1; abundance: once; CDR3nt: TGTGCCAGCAGGGTTCTGGGGAGTGAGCAGTTCTTC; CDR3aa: CASRVLGSEQFF
v_gene: TRBV28; d_gene: TRBD1; j_gene: TRBJ1-5; abundance: NA; CDR3nt: TGTGCCAGCAGACCGACAGGGAACCAGCCCCAGCATTTT; CDR3aa: CASRPTGNQPQHF
v_gene: TRBV5-1; d_gene: NA; j_gene: TRBJ1-1; abundance: medium-sized; CDR3nt: TGCGCCAGCAGCTTGGGGCAGCTCGGGAGTGAAGCTTTCTTT; CDR3aa: CASSLGQLGSEAFF
v_gene: TRBV19; d_gene: NA; j_gene: TRBJ2-7; abundance: NA; CDR3nt: TGTGCCAGTAGTCCAGGGGATCACGATTCCTACGAGCAGTACTTC; CDR3aa: CASSPGDHDSYEQYF
v_gene: TRBV5-6; d_gene: NA; j_gene: TRBJ2-2; abundance: NA; CDR3nt: TGTGCCAGCAGCTTGCAGGGAAGATGGACCGGGGAGCTGTTTTTT; CDR3aa: CASSLQGRWTGELFF
v_gene: TRBV7-2; d_gene: NA; j_gene: TRBJ1-5; abundance: NA; CDR3nt: TGTGCCAGCAGCCGCCCGGGGGGCAATCAGCCCCAGCATTTT; CDR3aa: CASSRPGGNQPQHF
v_gene: TRBV5-1; d_gene: TRBD2; j_gene: TRBJ2-2; abundance: NA; CDR3nt: TGCGCCAGCAGCTGGACTAGCGGGGTGGACACCGGGGAGCTGTTTTTT; CDR3aa: CASSWTSGVDTGELFF
v_gene: TRBV5-8; d_gene: TRBD1; j_gene: TRBJ1-6; abundance: NA; CDR3nt: TGTGCCAGCAGCTCGAGACAGGGTTCACCCCTCCACTTT; CDR3aa: CASSSRQGSPLHF
v_gene: TRBV3-1/TRBV3-2; d_gene: TRBD2; j_gene: TRBJ2-1; abundance: NA; CDR3nt: TGTGCCAGCAGCCAAGATGTGAGCGGGGGCTTCGTCTACAATGAGCAGTTCTTC; CDR3aa: CASSQDVSGGFVYNEQFF
v_gene: TRBV30; d_gene: NA; j_gene: TRBJ1-6; abundance: NA; CDR3nt: TGTGCCTGGCAGAAGGATGGGAGGGGATCACCCCTCCACTTT; CDR3aa: CAWQKDGRGSPLHF
v_gene: TRBV7-9; d_gene: NA; j_gene: TRBJ1-1; abundance: NA; CDR3nt: TGTGCCAGCAGCTTAGGGTTGAGCAGGGGTGAGGCTGAAGCTTTCTTT; CDR3aa: CASSLGLSRGEAEAFF
v_gene: TRBV27; d_gene: TRBD1; j_gene: TRBJ2-2; abundance: few; CDR3nt: TGTGCCAGCATGCTTGGGACAGGGCCCGGGGAGCTGTTTTTT; CDR3aa: CASMLGTGPGELFF
v_gene: TRBV7-8; d_gene: TRBD2; j_gene: TRBJ2-1; abundance: few; CDR3nt: TGTGCCAGCAGCTTATCGGCCTCGCGGGGGGTCTACAATGAGCAGTTCTTC; CDR3aa: CASSLSASRGVYNEQFF
v_gene: TRBV30; d_gene: TRBD1; j_gene: TRBJ1-5; abundance: NA; CDR3nt: TGTGCCTGGAGTGAGGACAGGGATCAGCCCCAGCATTTT; CDR3aa: CAWSEDRDQPQHF
v_gene: TRBV7-3; d_gene: NA; j_gene: TRBJ1-2; abundance: few; CDR3nt: TGTGCCAGCAGCTTAAACCCCGGACAGTCTATGGGCTACACCTTC; CDR3aa: CASSLNPGQSMGYTF
v_gene: TRBV19; d_gene: TRBD2; j_gene: TRBJ2-1; abundance: once; CDR3nt: TGTGCCAGTAGTTGGGGAGGGGAGTCCTACAATGAGCAGTTCTTC; CDR3aa: CASSWGGESYNEQFF
v_gene: TRBV4-1; d_gene: NA; j_gene: TRBJ1-5; abundance: NA; CDR3nt: TGCGCCAGCAGCCAGGACAGTGGGGGCAATCAGCCCCAGCATTTT; CDR3aa: CASSQDSGGNQPQHF
v_gene: TRBV27; d_gene: TRBD1; j_gene: TRBJ1-2; abundance: NA; CDR3nt: TGTGCCAGCAGCGAATCGGGACAGGGGCCTTATGGCTACACCTTC; CDR3aa: CASSESGQGPYGYTF
v_gene: TRBV4-3; d_gene: TRBD1; j_gene: TRBJ1-2; abundance: NA; CDR3nt: TGCGCCAGCAGCCGCGAGGACAGGGCTAACTATGGCTACACCTTC; CDR3aa: CASSREDRANYGYTF
v_gene: TRBV29-1; d_gene: NA; j_gene: TRBJ2-2; abundance: NA; CDR3nt: TGCAGCGGTGGAGGCGCGAACACCGGGGAGCTGTTTTTT; CDR3aa: CSGGGANTGELFF
v_gene: TRBV6-5; d_gene: NA; j_gene: TRBJ1-6; abundance: NA; CDR3nt: TGTGCCAGCAGTAGGACGGGGGGGTCACCCCTCCACTTT; CDR3aa: CASSRTGGSPLHF
v_gene: TRBV19; d_gene: NA; j_gene: TRBJ1-6; abundance: NA; CDR3nt: TGTGCCGGTCAACAGGTTCTCAATTCACCCCTCCACTTT; CDR3aa: CAGQQVLNSPLHF
v_gene: TRBV2; d_gene: NA; j_gene: TRBJ2-1; abundance: NA; CDR3nt: TGTGCCAGCAGTGAAGGATCTACAGGGCACAATGAGCAGTTCTTC; CDR3aa: CASSEGSTGHNEQFF
v_gene: TRBV9; d_gene: NA; j_gene: TRBJ2-2; abundance: once; CDR3nt: TGTGCCAGCAGCGTAGAGCAGAGGACCGGGGAGCTGTTTTTT; CDR3aa: CASSVEQRTGELFF
v_gene: TRBV4-3; d_gene: NA; j_gene: TRBJ1-1; abundance: NA; CDR3nt: TGCGCCAGCAGCCAAGAAGCAGGGCGGAACACTGAAGCTTTCTTT; CDR3aa: CASSQEAGRNTEAFF
v_gene: TRBV7-2; d_gene: TRBD2; j_gene: TRBJ2-5; abundance: NA; CDR3nt: TGTGCCAGCAGTAGAGCGGGGGGCAGGCAAGAGACCCAGTACTTC; CDR3aa: CASSRAGGRQETQYF
v_gene: TRBV7-9; d_gene: NA; j_gene: TRBJ1-1; abundance: NA; CDR3nt: TGTGCCAGCAGCCCGACTCCGGGGGGATTGAACACTGAAGCTTTCTTT; CDR3aa: CASSPTPGGLNTEAFF
v_gene: TRBV6-5; d_gene: TRBD1; j_gene: TRBJ2-5; abundance: NA; CDR3nt: TGTGCCAGCAGTCTATCGGGACAGGGGGCAGAGACCCAGTACTTC; CDR3aa: CASSLSGQGAETQYF
v_gene: TRBV4-1; d_gene: NA; j_gene: TRBJ2-1; abundance: NA; CDR3nt: TGCGCCAGCAGCCAAGATACCCAGGGCAATGAGCAGTTCTTC; CDR3aa: CASSQDTQGNEQFF
v_gene: TRBV28; d_gene: TRBD1; j_gene: TRBJ1-4; abundance: NA; CDR3nt: TGTGCCAGCAGTCCGGGACAGGGGGCGGGTGAAAAACTGTTTTTT; CDR3aa: CASSPGQGAGEKLFF
v_gene: TRBV3-1/TRBV3-2; d_gene: NA; j_gene: TRBJ1-5; abundance: NA; CDR3nt: TGTGCCAGCAGCCCACTTGCTAGCAATCAGCCCCAGCATTTT; CDR3aa: CASSPLASNQPQHF
v_gene: TRBV4-1; d_gene: TRBD1; j_gene: TRBJ1-5; abundance: NA; CDR3nt: TGCGCCAGCAGCCGACGAACAGGGGACCTCGGGCAGCCCCAGCATTTT; CDR3aa: CASSRRTGDLGQPQHF
v_gene: TRBV19; d_gene: NA; j_gene: TRBJ1-1; abundance: NA; CDR3nt: TGTGCCAGTAGACATCGACGGGACAAGGGCACTGAAGCTTTCTTT; CDR3aa: CASRHRRDKGTEAFF
v_gene: TRBV27; d_gene: TRBD1; j_gene: TRBJ1-4; abundance: NA; CDR3nt: TGTGCCAGCAGTAGAGGACAGGGGGCCTCTAATGAAAAACTGTTTTTT; CDR3aa: CASSRGQGASNEKLFF
v_gene: TRBV7-9; d_gene: NA; j_gene: TRBJ2-1; abundance: NA; CDR3nt: TGTGCCAGCAGGGAGAGTTTAAATGAGCAGTTCTTC; CDR3aa: CASRESLNEQFF
v_gene: TRBV19; d_gene: NA; j_gene: TRBJ1-1; abundance: NA; CDR3nt: TGTGCCAGCCAGCGGGACTCGGGTACGACCTGGGGAGCTTTCTTT; CDR3aa: CASQRDSGTTWGAFF
v_gene: TRBV2; d_gene: TRBD2; j_gene: TRBJ2-5; abundance: NA; CDR3nt: TGTGCCAGCAGTGTAGCGGGGGGACTACGCGAGACCCAGTACTTC; CDR3aa: CASSVAGGLRETQYF
v_gene: TRBV5-4; d_gene: NA; j_gene: TRBJ1-2; abundance: NA; CDR3nt: TGTGCCAGCAGCCTCCAGAGGGTGCGGGGCTACACCTTC; CDR3aa: CASSLQRVRGYTF
v_gene: TRBV6-5; d_gene: NA; j_gene: TRBJ2-7; abundance: once; CDR3nt: TGTGCCATGGGAGAAGACGGGCCCTACGAGCAGTACTTC; CDR3aa: CAMGEDGPYEQYF
v_gene: TRBV12-5; d_gene: TRBD1; j_gene: TRBJ2-1; abundance: many; CDR3nt: TGTGCTAGTGGTTGGGGACAGGGGGAAGCCAATGAGCAGTTCTTC; CDR3aa: CASGWGQGEANEQFF
v_gene: TRBV5-1; d_gene: TRBD2; j_gene: TRBJ2-7; abundance: NA; CDR3nt: TGCGCCAGCAGCTTGGTACCTAGCGGGGGGCTCAGCTCCTACGAGCAGTACTTC; CDR3aa: CASSLVPSGGLSSYEQYF
v_gene: TRBV5-4; d_gene: NA; j_gene: TRBJ1-4; abundance: NA; CDR3nt: TGTGCCAGCAGCTCACAGGGCCCAACTAATGAAAAACTGTTTTTT; CDR3aa: CASSSQGPTNEKLFF
v_gene: TRBV13; d_gene: TRBD1; j_gene: TRBJ1-2; abundance: NA; CDR3nt: TGTGCCAGCAGCATAAGGGACAGGGGAAGCGGCTACACCTTC; CDR3aa: CASSIRDRGSGYTF
v_gene: TRBV4-2; d_gene: NA; j_gene: TRBJ1-4; abundance: NA; CDR3nt: TGTGCCAGCAGCCAAGCAGGACTGAAAACTAATGAAAAACTGTTTTTT; CDR3aa: CASSQAGLKTNEKLFF